This TCR beta chain was profiled in a study of resident and recirculating memory T cells in vitiligo (dated by TCRdb to between 2017 and 2018). The study in broad terms: For TCR beta sequencing, epidermis was obtained by shave biopsy from two lesional and two nonlesional sites, and PBMCs were also collected, from each of a few stable vitiligo patients. Samples were homogenized without cell sorting just before genomic DNA extraction with the Qiagen DNeasy Blood & Tissue Kit. The goal of the human TCR beta sequencing was to check whether lesional vitiligo skin contained specific clones that differed from the clones found in nonlesional skin and blood.

The paper's findings and limits, for the study overall: Mechanistic studies in the future are needed to assess how much the detected T cell clones and the human Trm pools versus Tcm pools each contribute. Overlap and correlation analysis showed no significant repertoire overlap between biopsies except for each lesion with itself, even within a single patient. TCR sequences were not shared across biopsy sites or across patients, which suggests that different T cell clones infiltrate different lesions, a pattern described as private specificity. No unique dominant TCR clone was detected, and variation in clonality was observed among vitiligo lesions.

The immunoSEQ hsTCRB kit was used to amplify TCR beta chains from the genomic DNA. The immunoSEQ service ran the sequencing of the TCR beta libraries on an Illumina MiSeq instrument. The source study handled its data this way. The immunoSEQ Analyzer was used to analyze the repertoire data. Sourced from immuneACCESS, this table was stored by TCRdb with only in-frame sequences that have V and J called. A share of the clones is absent; for the studies checked, an unresolved V gene accounts for under half, and the remainder has no known explanation. The V and J calls and clone size come from that table; D and trimming were worked out from the DNA. The sample table lists 70,000 to 95,000 clones, 92% of them with a count of one. The ten largest make up about 5% of the sample. Vitiligo was considered stable when no change in lesions had been observed over the previous 6 months. For classification as stable, the absence of confetti depigmentation, a clinical sign of active vitiligo, was additionally required. Patients who had been treated within the previous three months were excluded. PBMCs were isolated from heparinized blood by Ficoll density gradient centrifugation and then flash-frozen.

This clone has a single count. Its target antigen remains unknown. Per-base quality was not reported, and no clone a single base away is much larger than it. The CDR3 covers 12 residues, taking in both the cysteine and the phenylalanine. The read is trimmed to its CDR3 DNA, 36 bases read in frame from base 1. From the germline V gene, CDR1 is SGDLS and CDR2 is YYNGEE. Compared with germline, V lacks 3 bases and J lacks 9 bases; bases without a gene match: 2. The rearranged chain carries TRBV9 and TRBJ2-1; 8 nucleotides in the junction match TRBD1. This TCR was recovered from a male donor with vitiligo. Sample: blood. The CDR3 here reads CASSGTGSEQFF. The bases are TGTGCCAGCAGCGGGACAGGGAGTGAGCAGTTCTTC.